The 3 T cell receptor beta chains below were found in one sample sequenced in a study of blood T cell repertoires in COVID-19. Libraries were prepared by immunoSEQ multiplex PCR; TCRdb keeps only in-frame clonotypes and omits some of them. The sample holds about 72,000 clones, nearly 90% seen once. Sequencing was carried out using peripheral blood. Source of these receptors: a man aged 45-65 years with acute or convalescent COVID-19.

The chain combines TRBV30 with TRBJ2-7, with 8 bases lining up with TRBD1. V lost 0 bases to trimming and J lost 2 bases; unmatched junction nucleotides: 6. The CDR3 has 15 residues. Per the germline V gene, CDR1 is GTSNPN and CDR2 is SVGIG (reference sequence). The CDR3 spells CAWSVSRRGPYEQYF. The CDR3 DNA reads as TGTGCCTGGAGTGTATCACGCAGGGGGCCCTACGAGCAGTACTTC.

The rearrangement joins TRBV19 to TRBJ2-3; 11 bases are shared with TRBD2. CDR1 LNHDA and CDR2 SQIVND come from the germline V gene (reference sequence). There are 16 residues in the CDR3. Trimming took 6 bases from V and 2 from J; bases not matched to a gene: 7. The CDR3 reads CASSQRLAGHTDTQYF. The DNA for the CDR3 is TGTGCCAGTAGCCAAAGACTAGCGGGGCACACAGATACGCAGTATTTT.

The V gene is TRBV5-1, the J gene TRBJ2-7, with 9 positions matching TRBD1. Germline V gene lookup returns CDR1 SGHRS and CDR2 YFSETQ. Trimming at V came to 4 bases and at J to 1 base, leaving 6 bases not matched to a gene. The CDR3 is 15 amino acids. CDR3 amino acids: CASSRAGTGSYEQYF. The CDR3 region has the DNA TGCGCCAGCAGCCGGGCCGGGACAGGGTCCTACGAGCAGTACTTC. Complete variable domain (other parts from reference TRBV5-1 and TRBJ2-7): KAGVTQTPRYLIKTRGQQVTLSCSPISGHRSVSWYQQTPGQGLQFLFEYFSETQRNKGNFPGRFSGRQFSNSRSEMNVSTLELGDSALYLCASSRAGTGSYEQYFGPGTRLTVT.